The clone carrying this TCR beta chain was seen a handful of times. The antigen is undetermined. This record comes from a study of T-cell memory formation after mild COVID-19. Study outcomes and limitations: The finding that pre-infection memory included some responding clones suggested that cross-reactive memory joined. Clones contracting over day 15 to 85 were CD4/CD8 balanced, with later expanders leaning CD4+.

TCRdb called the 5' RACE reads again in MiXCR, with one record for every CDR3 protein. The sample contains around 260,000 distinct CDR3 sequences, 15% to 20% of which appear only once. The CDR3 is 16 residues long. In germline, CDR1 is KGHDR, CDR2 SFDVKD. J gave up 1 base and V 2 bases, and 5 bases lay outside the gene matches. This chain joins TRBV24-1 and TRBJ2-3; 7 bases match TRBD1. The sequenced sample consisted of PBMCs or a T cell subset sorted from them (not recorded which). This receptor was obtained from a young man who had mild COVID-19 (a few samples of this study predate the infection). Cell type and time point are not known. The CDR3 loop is CATSDSTGRGTDTQYF. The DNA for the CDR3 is TGTGCCACCAGTGATTCGACAGGGAGAGGCACAGATACGCAGTATTTT.